These 4 T cell receptor beta chains share one sample of origin, sequenced in a study of blood T cells in healthy people across ages (dated by TCRdb to between 2015 and 2016). The library relied on 5' RACE. A second PCR of roughly 6 to 12 cycles was performed with a sample-barcoded 5' primer and a J-beta primer mix. In TCRdb, the public reads were trimmed at Q25 with fastp and aligned with MiXCR, with productive beta chains retained. Entries that share a CDR3 protein sequence are merged under the most common genes and DNA. The sample records around 1,800,000 distinct CDR3 sequences, 30% to 40% of which are singletons. The ten largest clones capture roughly 23% of the sample. The sequencing sample was made of blood. Receptors were obtained from a human donor in good health.

This clonotype has more than one count but fewer than ten. The gene calls are TRBV29-1 and TRBJ2-1, with 9 bases identical to TRBD1. The CDR3 length is 12 residues. The germline V gene has CDR1 SQVTM and CDR2 ANQGSEA. Trimming took 8 bases from V and 7 from J; bases not matched to a gene: 6. The CDR3 spells CSQGTGRNEQFF. As DNA, the CDR3 is TGCAGCCAAGGGACAGGGAGGAATGAGCAGTTCTTC.

This clonotype has only a few counts. V and J are TRBV27 and TRBJ1-2; D gene unclear. Germline V gives CDR1 MNHEY, CDR2 SMNVEV (reference sequence). V lost 5 bases and J lost 6, with 13 bases in between. The CDR3 length is 13 residues. CDR3 DNA sequence: TGTGCCAGCAGTCCATGGGTAGGGAATGGCTACACCTTC. It specifies CASSPWVGNGYTF.

The chain links TRBV12-3 or TRBV12-4 to TRBJ2-7; D could derive from TRBD1 or TRBD2 (5 bases each). V was cut by 7 bases and J by 0 bases, with 16 bases left in between. The CDR3 is 15 residues long. The CDR3 loop is CASNSGTLSSYEQYF. The CDR3 DNA sequence: TGTGCCAGCAACTCCGGGACCCTGAGCTCCTACGAGCAGTACTTC.

This clonotype was found a few times. The J gene is TRBJ1-2, the V gene TRBV5-6; TRBD1 matches 9 bases. V shed 3 bases and J 8 bases; nucleotides not matched to a gene: 8. This CDR3 has 14 amino acids. Looked up from germline, CDR1 is SGHDT and CDR2 is YYEEEE. The CDR3 region is CASSSGQGSRGYTF. The CDR3, as DNA: TGTGCCAGCAGCTCGGGACAGGGTTCGAGAGGCTACACCTTC.